This TCR beta chain was identified in a study of blood T cell repertoires in COVID-19. About the study: COVID-19 samples, acute and convalescent, were from the United States, Italy and Spain. From T cells, B-cell-depleted T cells, or PBMCs came the material, which was cDNA or gDNA.

The CDR3 consists of 16 residues. The ends were cut back, 0 bases at V and 2 bases at J, with 13 bases in the middle. Germline CDR1 reads SGDLS; CDR2 reads YYNGEE. Authors' processing steps: Scientists estimated how many nucleated cells there were by amplifying reference gene primers. The protocol was immunoSEQ multiplex PCR, while the TCRdb copy is restricted to in-frame clones and leaves out a portion. V, J and clone size derive from that table, while D and trimming were established from the DNA sequence. The sample lists over 25,000 clones, about nine tenths occurring once. Input material: peripheral blood. The sequence was obtained from a human donor with active COVID-19. The donor label of this sample is uncertain. This chain uses TRBV9 with TRBJ2-3; TRBD2 might be the D (5 bases). The CDR3: CASSVDDRGTTDTQYF. The DNA for the CDR3 is TGTGCCAGCAGCGTAGATGACCGGGGAACCACAGATACGCAGTATTTT.